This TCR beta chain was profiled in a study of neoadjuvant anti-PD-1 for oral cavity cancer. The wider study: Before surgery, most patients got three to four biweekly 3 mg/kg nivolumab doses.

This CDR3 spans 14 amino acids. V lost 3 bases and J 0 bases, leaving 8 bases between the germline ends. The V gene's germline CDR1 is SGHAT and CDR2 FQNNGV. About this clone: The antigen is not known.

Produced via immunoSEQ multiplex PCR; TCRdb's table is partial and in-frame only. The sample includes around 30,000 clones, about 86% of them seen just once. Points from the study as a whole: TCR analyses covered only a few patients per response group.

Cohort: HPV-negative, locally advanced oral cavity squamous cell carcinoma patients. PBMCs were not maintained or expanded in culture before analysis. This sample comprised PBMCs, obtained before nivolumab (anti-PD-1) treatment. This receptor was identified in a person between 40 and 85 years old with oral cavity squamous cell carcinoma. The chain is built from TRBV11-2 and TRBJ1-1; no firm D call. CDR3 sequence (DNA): TGTGCCAGCAGCTTGGGAACACTGAACACTGAAGCTTTCTTT. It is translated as CASSLGTLNTEAFF.